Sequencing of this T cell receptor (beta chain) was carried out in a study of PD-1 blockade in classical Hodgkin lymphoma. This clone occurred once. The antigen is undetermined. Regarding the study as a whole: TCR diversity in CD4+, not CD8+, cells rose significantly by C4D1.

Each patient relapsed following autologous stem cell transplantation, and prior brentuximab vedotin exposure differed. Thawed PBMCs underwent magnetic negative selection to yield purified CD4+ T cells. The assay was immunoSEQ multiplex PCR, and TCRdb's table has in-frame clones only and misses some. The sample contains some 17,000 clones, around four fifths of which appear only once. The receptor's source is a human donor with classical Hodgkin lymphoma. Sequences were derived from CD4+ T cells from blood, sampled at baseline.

CDR3 sequence (DNA): TGTGCCAGCACTCGGGGGGGCCTTGCCTACAATGAGCAGTTCTTC. Translating gives CASTRGGLAYNEQFF. The chain employs TRBV11-3 and TRBJ2-1, with TRBD2 identical over 8 bases. V shed 7 bases and J 2 bases; nucleotides not matched to a gene: 7. Germline CDR1 reads SGHNT; CDR2 reads YENEEA. CDR3 length: 15 residues.